This TCR beta chain was captured in a study of response to subunit inactivated influenza vaccine. TCRdb ran MiXCR on the RT-PCR reads and lists one entry per CDR3 protein. The repertoire holds more than 500,000 distinct CDR3 sequences, with about 10% as singletons. The data were also submitted as part of a second study, on T cells expressing NK-cell markers. That source notes: TCR beta libraries carry UMIs added by 5'RACE template switching. In several experiments, sorting was restricted to alpha-beta TCR T cells by an anti-gamma-delta TCR antibody.

The sequence was obtained from a man aged 50-60 years who received an inactivated influenza vaccine. Source: PBMCs from blood, taken on the day of vaccination.

The CDR3 coding sequence is TGTGCCAGCTCACGAGGAGGGACTAGCGGTCGTATCAATGAGCAGTTCTTC. It yields the protein CASSRGGTSGRINEQFF. The V gene is TRBV18, the J gene TRBJ2-1; 11 bases fit TRBD2. Germline CDR1 KGHSH, CDR2 LQKENI. With V trimmed by 4 bases and J by 6 bases, 11 bases remained unmatched. The CDR3 length is 17 residues.